The 23 T cell receptor beta chains below all came from one sample that was sequenced in a study of blood T cells in healthy people across ages. Primed by a sample-barcoded 5' primer and a J-beta primer mix, a second PCR proceeded for about 7 to 11 cycles. TCRdb analysed the 5' RACE reads with MiXCR anew, one entry per CDR3 protein. The sample lists about 1.7 million distinct CDR3 sequences, about 28% occurring once. The sequencing input was blood. These receptors originate from a woman in her 30s in good health.

This clonotype was observed a few times. V and J are TRBV4-1 and TRBJ1-5; D is ambiguous. The CDR3 is 10 residues long. V gave up 7 bases and J gave up 7 bases, with 5 bases separating them. Per the germline V gene, CDR1 is MGHRA and CDR2 is YSYEKL. The CDR3 DNA sequence: TGCGCCAGCATCTACCAGCCCCAGCATTTT. This translates into CASIYQPQHF.

There are many counts of this clonotype. The genes are TRBV6-2 or TRBV6-3 and TRBJ2-7, with D unresolved. This CDR3 spans 13 amino acids. The V end lost 6 bases, the J end lost 2 bases, and 11 bases lay between the germline ends. Per the germline V gene, CDR1 is MNHEY and CDR2 is SVGEGT. Here the CDR3 reads CASRKALTYEQYF. The CDR3, as DNA: TGTGCCAGCAGGAAGGCCCTTACCTACGAGCAGTACTTC.

The chain recombines TRBV7-2 with TRBJ1-1, with D tentatively TRBD1 (5 bases). Germline lookup yields CDR1 SGHTA and CDR2 FQGNSA. The CDR3 spans 14 residues. V lost 3 bases, J lost 3 bases, and 11 bases lay in between. This CDR3 reads CASSFQGLYTEAFF. In nucleotides, the CDR3 is TGTGCCAGCAGCTTTCAGGGACTCTACACTGAAGCTTTCTTT.

The gene calls are TRBV2 and TRBJ2-5; 8 bases map to TRBD2. From germline, CDR1 is SNHLY and CDR2 FYNNEI. The CDR3 sequence is 16 residues long. Germline trimming cut 5 bases from V and 4 bases from J; bases unmatched to any gene: 12. The CDR3: CASSNLSGERGETQYF. CDR3 DNA sequence: TGTGCCAGCAGTAACCTTAGCGGGGAGAGGGGAGAGACCCAGTACTTC.

V and J are TRBV18 and TRBJ2-4; D is perhaps TRBD2 (5 bases). This CDR3 is 13 amino acids long. Germline V lookup: CDR1 KGHSH, CDR2 LQKENI. V lost 2 bases and J 7 bases, leaving 9 bases between the germline ends. The CDR3 DNA reads as TGTGCCAGCTCACCAGGTGGGGAGAACATTCAGTACTTC. It codes for CASSPGGENIQYF.

For the CDR3, the DNA is TGCAGTGCCAGAAACAACGGGGCAGGGGGTGGAAATTCACCCCTCCACTTT. Translation: CSARNNGAGGGNSPLHF. This chain joins TRBV20-1 and TRBJ1-6; 7 bases fit TRBD1. This CDR3 is built from 17 residues. CDR1 is DFQATT and CDR2 is SNEGSKA in the germline V gene (reference sequence). With V trimmed by 6 bases and J by 7 bases, 18 bases remained unmatched.

To note about this clonotype: A read error may explain this, as a much larger clone is one base away. J is TRBJ1-2 and V is TRBV6-5; possibly TRBD1 for D (5 bases). The CDR3 is 15 amino acids. Germline V lookup: CDR1 MNHEY, CDR2 SVGAGI. Trimming took off 7 bases at V and 0 bases at J, with 15 bases between the two ends. CDR3 sequence reads: CASIPTATSNYGYTF. The CDR3 nucleotides read TGTGCCAGCATCCCGACAGCGACTTCTAACTATGGCTACACCTTC.

This clonotype has a single count. This sequence joins TRBV27 and TRBJ2-5, with D perhaps TRBD2 (5 bases). CDR3 length equals 16 residues. Germline lookup yields CDR1 MNHEY and CDR2 SMNVEV (reference sequence). V lost 2 bases to trimming and J lost 8 bases, with 21 bases between them. CDR3 sequence: CASSLIRAGPVGTQYF. In DNA form, the CDR3 reads TGTGCCAGCAGTTTAATTCGGGCGGGCCCGGTAGGAACCCAGTACTTC.

The chain carries TRBV28 and TRBJ1-5; 9 bases are shared with TRBD1. Germline CDR1 is MDHEN and CDR2 is SYDVKM. CDR3 length: 17 residues. Germline trimming cut 2 bases from V and 2 bases from J; bases unmatched to any gene: 7. The CDR3 sequence is CASSLATGGGRNQPQHF. The DNA for the CDR3 is TGTGCCAGCAGTTTAGCCACAGGGGGCGGGCGCAATCAGCCCCAGCATTTT. The whole variable domain, remainder taken from reference TRBV28 and TRBJ1-5, is DVKVTQSSRYLVKRTGEKVFLECVQDMDHENMFWYRQDPGLGLRLIYFSYDVKMKEKGDIPEGYSVSREKKERFSLILESASTNQTSMYLCASSLATGGGRNQPQHFGDGTRLSIL.

V usage is TRBV6-6 and J usage is TRBJ2-1; D remains ambiguous. The germline CDR1 and CDR2 sequences are MNHNY and SVGAGI (reference sequence). V was clipped by 0 bases and J by 8 bases, with 20 bases between them. This CDR3 has 17 residues. CDR3 in DNA: TGTGCCAGCAGTTACTCGAGCGCAGCCTTTGCGACCCATGAGCAGTTCTTC. As protein: CASSYSSAAFATHEQFF.

This clonotype was seen only a few times. A single base separates this from a much larger clone, so it may be a read error. The rearrangement links TRBV29-1 to TRBJ2-5; D possibly matches TRBD1 or TRBD2 (5 bases each). The J call may be incorrect, as the DNA end agrees better with TRBJ2-1. Per the germline V gene, CDR1 is SQVTM and CDR2 is ANQGSEA. The CDR3 contains 12 residues. CDR3 amino acids: CSVGRQGETQFF. CDR3 in DNA: TGCAGCGTTGGTCGGCAGGGAGAGACCCAGTTCTTC.

Comments on this clonotype: Being one base from a much bigger clone, this may be a read error. V is TRBV15 and J is TRBJ2-5; D tentatively fits TRBD1 or TRBD2 (5 bases each). This CDR3 has 18 residues. Germline V gene data show CDR1 as LNHNV and CDR2 as YYDKDF (reference sequence). With 3 bases removed from V and 2 bases from J, the gap between germline ends came to 22 bases. The CDR3 bases are TGTGCCACCAGCAGCGGGACCGATTGCCTGGGGTCTCAAGAGACCCAGTACTTC. It specifies CATSSGTDCLGSQETQYF. Combining the CDR3 with reference TRBV15 and TRBJ2-5 gives the whole variable domain DAMVIQNPRYQVTQFGKPVTLSCSQTLNHNVMYWYQQKSSQAPKLLFHYYDKDFNNEADTPDNFQSRRPNTSFCFLDIRSPGLGDTAMYLCATSSGTDCLGSQETQYFGPGTRLLVL.

This clonotype was seen ten or more times. The chain recombines TRBV6-1 with TRBJ2-7, with TRBD1 identical over 7 bases. CDR3 length equals 14 residues. Germline CDR1 reads MNHNS; CDR2 reads SASEGT. V lost 3 bases, J lost 1 base, and 3 bases stayed unmatched. The CDR3 loop reads CASSDGTASYEQYF. For the CDR3, the DNA is TGTGCCAGCAGTGACGGGACAGCTTCCTACGAGCAGTACTTC.

This chain uses TRBV12-3 or TRBV12-4 with TRBJ2-1, with 13 positions matching TRBD2. The CDR3 covers 18 residues. V gave up 5 bases and J gave up 1 base; unmatched junction bases: 8. DNA of the CDR3: TGTGCCAGCAGTCCATTGACTAGCGGGAGGTCATCCTACAATGAGCAGTTCTTC. Translation gives CASSPLTSGRSSYNEQFF.

This clonotype was counted ten times or more. This chain joins TRBV5-1 and TRBJ2-7; tentatively, D is TRBD1 or TRBD2 (5 bases each). The CDR3 consists of 14 residues. Trimming pared 1 base from V and 6 bases from J, leaving 14 bases between. Germline lookup yields CDR1 SGHRS and CDR2 YFSETQ. CDR3 amino acids: CASSLSRGRREQYF. The CDR3 DNA follows: TGCGCCAGCAGCTTGAGTAGGGGACGGCGCGAGCAGTACTTC.

The V and J genes are TRBV5-1 and TRBJ2-1; 11 positions match TRBD2. The V and J ends lost 4 bases and 7 bases, in that order; junction bases with no gene match: 7. The CDR3 length is 15 residues. CDR1 is SGHRS and CDR2 is YFSETQ in the germline V gene. The CDR3 bases are TGCGCCAGCAGCGGCAGGACTAGCGGGTCTAATGAGCAGTTCTTC. This gives the protein CASSGRTSGSNEQFF.

This clonotype was observed at least ten times. The CDR3 here is CASSPGRGGAHYEQYF. CDR3 DNA: TGTGCCAGCAGCCCTGGGCGCGGAGGGGCTCACTACGAGCAGTACTTC. The V gene is TRBV7-9, the J gene TRBJ2-7; possible D gene TRBD2, 6 bases. Germline loops: CDR1 SEHNR, CDR2 FQNEAQ (reference sequence). The CDR3 consists of 16 residues. Trimming pared 5 bases from V and 3 bases from J, leaving 20 bases between.

The chain couples TRBV5-1 to TRBJ1-1, with 7 nucleotides matching TRBD1. V shed 3 bases, J shed 1 base, and the junction held 6 bases outside the gene matches. The V gene's germline CDR1 is SGHRS and CDR2 YFSETQ. CDR3 size: 15 residues. The CDR3 nucleotides read TGCGCCAGCAGCTCGGGGGACAGAGAGAACACTGAAGCTTTCTTT. It encodes CASSSGDRENTEAFF.

A remark on this clonotype: Given the absence of the conserved phenylalanine or tryptophan at the CDR3 end, a read error is likely. The V call is TRBV29-1, the J call TRBJ2-3, with 7 bases that match TRBD2. V lost 0 bases and J lost 8; bases outside the gene matches: 5. The germline gives CDR1 SQVTM, CDR2 ANQGSEA. This CDR3 region has 13 residues. For the CDR3, the DNA is TGCAGCGTTGAAGAGAGCTCGGGGGGTACGCAGTATTTG. Its protein product is CSVEESSGGTQYL.

This clonotype was seen a few times. V and J are TRBV7-2 and TRBJ2-3; D unclear. This CDR3 spans 12 amino acids. Per germline, CDR1 SGHTA and CDR2 FQGNSA. V was pared by 4 bases and J by 6 bases, with 8 bases between. The CDR3 nucleotides read TGTGCCAGCAGCTCCTTCTGGGATACGCAGTATTTT. It specifies CASSSFWDTQYF.

The chain has TRBV20-1 and TRBJ2-3; TRBD2 aligns across 12 bases. Per germline, CDR1 DFQATT and CDR2 SNEGSKA (reference sequence). This CDR3 comprises 14 residues. Unmatched junction bases numbered 7, after V lost 5 bases and J lost 7 bases. The CDR3 loop reads CSAFLAGGPNTQYF. CDR3 nucleotide sequence: TGCAGTGCTTTTCTAGCGGGGGGGCCTAATACGCAGTATTTT.

This clonotype appeared a few times. The V gene is TRBV20-1, the J gene TRBJ2-5; the match to TRBD2 covers 9 bases. CDR1 DFQATT and CDR2 SNEGSKA come from the germline V gene (reference sequence). The V gene end was trimmed by 5 bases and the J gene end by 1 base; junction bases not matched to a gene: 5. The CDR3 is 14 residues long. The CDR3 reads CSASRTSAQETQYF. In nucleotides, the CDR3 is TGCAGTGCTTCGCGGACTAGCGCCCAAGAGACCCAGTACTTC.

This sequence joins TRBV12-3 or TRBV12-4 and TRBJ2-3; tentative D call: TRBD2 (6 bases). The CDR3 consists of 15 residues. V was trimmed by 4 bases and J by 0 bases, leaving 11 bases between them. CDR3 protein: CASSYSSVSTDTQYF. The CDR3 nucleotides read TGTGCCAGCAGTTATTCTAGCGTGAGCACAGATACGCAGTATTTT.